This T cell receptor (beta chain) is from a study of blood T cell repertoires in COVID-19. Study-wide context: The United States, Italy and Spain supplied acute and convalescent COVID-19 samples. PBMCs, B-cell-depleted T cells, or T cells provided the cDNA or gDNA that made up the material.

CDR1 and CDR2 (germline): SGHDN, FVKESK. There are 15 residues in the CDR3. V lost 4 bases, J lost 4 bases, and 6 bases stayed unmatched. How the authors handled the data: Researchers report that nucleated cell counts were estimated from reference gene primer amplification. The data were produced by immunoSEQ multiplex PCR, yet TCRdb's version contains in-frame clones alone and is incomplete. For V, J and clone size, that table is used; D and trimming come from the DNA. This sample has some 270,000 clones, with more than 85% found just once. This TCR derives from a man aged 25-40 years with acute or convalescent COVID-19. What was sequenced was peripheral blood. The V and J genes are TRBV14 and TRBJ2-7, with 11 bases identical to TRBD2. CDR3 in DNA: TGTGCCAGCAGCCGCCAATCTAGCGGGAGGTACGAGCAGTACTTC. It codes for CASSRQSSGRYEQYF.